Listed below are T cell receptor beta chains from one sample, sequenced in a study of blood T cell repertoires in COVID-19. Using immunoSEQ multiplex PCR, the repertoire was profiled, and TCRdb retains in-frame clones only, with some absent. The table includes roughly 150,000 clones, around nine tenths detected once. The sequenced sample was peripheral blood. These receptors were obtained from a human donor in a cohort sampled during active COVID-19. The CDR3 runs from the conserved cysteine through the conserved F or W. The D gene is left open where the match is weak. Size is omitted from some rows. Given values are once, few, many or a class for expanded clones.

v_gene,j_gene,d_gene,abundance,CDR3aa,CDR3nt
TRBV5-6,TRBJ2-1,TRBD2,NA,CASSSGLAGAGYNEQFF,TGTGCCAGCAGCTCAGGACTAGCGGGAGCTGGGTACAATGAGCAGTTCTTC
TRBV19,TRBJ2-7,NA,NA,CASSIGRGSSYEQYF,TGTGCCAGTAGTATAGGACGGGGAAGCTCCTACGAGCAGTACTTC
TRBV6-5,TRBJ2-7,TRBD2,NA,CASGTGTIYEQYF,TGTGCCAGCGGCACCGGGACTATATACGAGCAGTACTTC
TRBV9,TRBJ1-3,NA,NA,CASSPPAGSGNTIYF,TGTGCCAGCAGCCCACCGGCGGGCTCTGGAAACACCATATATTTT
TRBV7-9,TRBJ2-1,NA,NA,CASSYRPPGSYNEQFF,TGTGCCAGCAGCTACCGGCCCCCAGGATCATACAATGAGCAGTTCTTC
TRBV6-5,TRBJ1-1,NA,NA,CASSYSGRLTEAFF,TGTGCCAGCAGTTACTCAGGGAGGCTTACTGAAGCTTTCTTT
TRBV6-1,TRBJ2-1,NA,NA,CASSEGWEPYNEQFF,TGTGCCAGCAGTGAAGGATGGGAGCCCTACAATGAGCAGTTCTTC
TRBV2,TRBJ1-2,NA,NA,CASGPGWYGYTF,TGTGCCAGCGGACCAGGGTGGTATGGCTACACCTTC
TRBV4-3,TRBJ2-7,TRBD2,NA,CASSRERGGSYEQYF,TGCGCCAGCAGCCGCGAGCGGGGCGGCTCCTACGAGCAGTACTTC
TRBV7-9,TRBJ1-1,NA,NA,CASSSIDRNTEAFF,TGTGCCAGCAGCTCAATTGACAGGAACACTGAAGCTTTCTTT
TRBV11-2,TRBJ2-1,TRBD2,NA,CASSQTSGRAEADEQFF,TGTGCCAGCAGCCAAACTAGCGGGAGGGCCGAAGCCGATGAGCAGTTCTTC
TRBV4-3,TRBJ2-1,NA,NA,CASSQELGPGGQFF,TGCGCCAGCAGCCAGGAACTAGGGCCCGGGGGGCAGTTCTTC
TRBV27,TRBJ1-2,TRBD1,NA,CATRGDRGLWYGYTF,TGTGCCACCAGGGGTGACAGGGGGCTTTGGTATGGCTACACCTTC
TRBV18,TRBJ2-1,TRBD2,once,CASSPRLAGATGGEQFF,TGTGCCAGCTCACCACGCCTAGCGGGAGCAACCGGGGGTGAGCAGTTCTTC
TRBV24-1,TRBJ2-1,TRBD2,NA,CATSDPRTSGMGHHQFF,TGTGCCACCAGTGACCCCAGGACTAGCGGGATGGGACACCACCAGTTCTTC
TRBV7-3,TRBJ2-1,TRBD2,NA,CASSSRTSGRINNEQFF,TGTGCCAGCAGCTCCCGGACTAGCGGGAGAATAAACAATGAGCAGTTCTTC
TRBV6-2/TRBV6-3,TRBJ2-7,NA,NA,CASSYSLVNEQYF,TGTGCCAGCAGTTACAGCCTTGTCAACGAGCAGTACTTC
TRBV7-8,TRBJ2-5,NA,NA,CASSLAMTAQETQYF,TGTGCCAGCAGCTTAGCGATGACAGCCCAAGAGACCCAGTACTTC
TRBV7-6,TRBJ2-4,TRBD2,NA,CASSLSASGTKNIQYF,TGTGCCAGCAGCTTAAGCGCTAGCGGGACCAAAAACATTCAGTACTTC
TRBV6-5,TRBJ2-3,TRBD1,NA,CASRRTGGTDTQYF,TGTGCCAGCAGGAGGACAGGGGGCACAGATACGCAGTATTTT
TRBV7-8,TRBJ2-7,NA,NA,CASSLSEKPYEQYF,TGTGCCAGCAGCTTATCGGAGAAACCCTACGAGCAGTACTTC
TRBV28,TRBJ2-2,TRBD2,NA,CASSSLVAGVKGELFF,TGTGCCAGCAGTTCTTTAGTGGCGGGAGTTAAGGGGGAGCTGTTTTTT
TRBV6-2/TRBV6-3,TRBJ2-5,TRBD2,NA,CASSSPTSGGQPEYF,TGTGCCAGCAGTTCCCCGACTAGCGGGGGGCAACCGGAGTACTTC
TRBV3-1/TRBV3-2,TRBJ1-4,TRBD1,NA,CASSQGTRTGDEKLFF,TGTGCCAGCAGCCAAGGAACCCGGACAGGGGACGAAAAACTGTTTTTT
TRBV10-3,TRBJ1-2,TRBD1,NA,CAIREVRGTYGYTF,TGTGCCATCAGGGAGGTCAGGGGGACCTATGGCTACACCTTC
TRBV3-1/TRBV3-2,TRBJ2-1,TRBD2,NA,CASSLGLGSDEQFF,TGTGCCAGCAGCTTGGGACTAGGGAGCGATGAGCAGTTCTTC
TRBV4-3,TRBJ2-7,TRBD2,medium-sized,CASSQDPTSSYEQYF,TGCGCCAGCAGCCAAGATCCGACTAGCTCTTACGAGCAGTACTTC
TRBV7-8,TRBJ1-1,NA,NA,CASSLAAGAVNTEAFF,TGTGCCAGCAGCTTAGCGGCGGGGGCAGTGAACACTGAAGCTTTCTTT
TRBV4-2,TRBJ2-7,NA,NA,CASSQEVAGAGEQYF,TGTGCCAGCAGCCAGGAGGTAGCAGGTGCGGGTGAGCAGTACTTC
TRBV9,TRBJ2-3,NA,NA,CASSVGSTDTQYF,TGTGCCAGCAGCGTTGGCAGCACAGATACGCAGTATTTT
TRBV30,TRBJ2-7,NA,NA,CAWSLRGGNPYEQYF,TGTGCCTGGAGTTTAAGGGGCGGTAACCCCTACGAGCAGTACTTC
TRBV12-2,TRBJ1-1,NA,NA,CASRRSGDTEAFF,TGTGCAAGTCGCCGGTCGGGTGATACTGAAGCTTTCTTT
TRBV9,TRBJ1-6,NA,NA,CASSVGGNSPLHF,TGTGCCAGCAGCGTCGGAGGTAATTCACCCCTCCACTTT
TRBV19,TRBJ2-7,NA,NA,CASSYPFQGTDEQYF,TGTGCCAGTAGTTACCCCTTCCAGGGGACGGACGAGCAGTACTTC
TRBV30,TRBJ1-2,TRBD1,NA,CAWSPRGGQGGYGYTF,TGTGCCTGGAGTCCTAGGGGGGGACAGGGAGGCTATGGCTACACCTTC
TRBV9,TRBJ1-1,TRBD1,once,CASSRGTVMNTEAFF,TGTGCCAGCAGCCGAGGGACAGTAATGAACACTGAAGCTTTCTTT
TRBV7-2,TRBJ2-3,TRBD2,NA,CASSQAGGLVDTQYF,TGTGCCAGCAGCCAAGCGGGGGGGTTGGTAGATACGCAGTATTTT
TRBV2,TRBJ2-5,TRBD1,NA,CASSPQTGLETQYF,TGTGCCAGCAGCCCCCAGACAGGGTTGGAGACCCAGTACTTC
TRBV25-1,TRBJ2-7,TRBD2,NA,CASSESGGVGYEQYF,TGTGCCAGCAGTGAATCCGGGGGGGTTGGTTACGAGCAGTACTTC
TRBV19,TRBJ1-2,NA,few,CASSIDFRNYGYTF,TGTGCCAGTAGTATAGATTTCCGGAACTATGGCTACACCTTC
TRBV9,TRBJ1-2,NA,NA,CASSVGWGSGGYTF,TGTGCCAGCAGCGTAGGATGGGGTAGCGGTGGCTACACCTTC
TRBV30,TRBJ2-7,NA,once,CAWRRAAKTYEQYF,TGTGCCTGGAGGAGGGCAGCCAAAACCTACGAGCAGTACTTC